This TCR beta chain was recovered during a study of blood T cell repertoires in COVID-19. Turning to the study itself: The United States, Italy and Spain were the sources of the acute and convalescent COVID-19 samples.

Germline V gene sequence: CDR1 SGHNT, CDR2 YYREEE (reference sequence). This CDR3 is built from 15 residues. V trimming: 1 base; J trimming: 2 bases; junction bases outside the gene matches: 4. TCRdb's copy holds only in-frame clones and misses some; the assay was immunoSEQ multiplex PCR. This repertoire shows about 200,000 clones, 80% to 90% found once; its top ten account for 3.5% to 4%. Source material: PBMCs or T cells enriched from blood (not recorded which). The receptor's source is a woman aged 40 to 50 with acute COVID-19. The V call is TRBV5-4, the J call TRBJ2-7, with 9 bases fitting TRBD1. The CDR3 here is CASSLPTGGTYEQYF. In DNA form, the CDR3 reads TGTGCCAGCAGCTTGCCGACAGGGGGAACCTACGAGCAGTACTTC.